This passage covers 4 T cell receptor beta chains from one sample sequenced in a study of PD-1 blockade in classical Hodgkin lymphoma. Measured with immunoSEQ multiplex PCR; TCRdb has only the in-frame clones, and not every one. Of approximately 17,000 clones listed, about 71% are singletons. The time point here: cycle 4 day 1 (C4D1), after 6 weeks of nivolumab. Each patient experienced a relapse that followed autologous stem cell transplantation, and brentuximab vedotin exposure varied. Specimen: peripheral blood mononuclear cells (PBMCs), collected before the fourth cycle of nivolumab. Receptor source: a human donor with classical Hodgkin lymphoma.

This clone was observed once. This chain joins TRBV6-1 and TRBJ2-7; TRBD1 is a possible D gene (6 bases). Trimming cost V 1 base and J 0 bases, with 13 bases left between them. Germline assignment: CDR1 MNHNS and CDR2 SASEGT. CDR3 length: 16 amino acids. CDR3 coding DNA: TGTGCCAGCAGTGAAGTCCTCACAGGGAGCTCCTACGAGCAGTACTTC. It translates to CASSEVLTGSSYEQYF.

J is TRBJ1-2 and V is TRBV11-2, with D possibly being TRBD1 (5 bases). Trimming took off 5 bases at V and 8 bases at J, with 21 bases between the two ends. Germline V gene lookup returns CDR1 SGHAT and CDR2 FQNNGV. The CDR3 is made up of 15 amino acids. CDR3 in DNA: TGTGCCAGCAGCCTCGAGGTCCAGGGAGGGCAAGGCTACACCTTC. Amino acids: CASSLEVQGGQGYTF. Supplemented by reference TRBV11-2 and TRBJ1-2, the full variable domain reads EAGVAQSPRYKIIEKRQSVAFWCNPISGHATLYWYQQILGQGPKLLIQFQNNGVVDDSQLPKDRFSAERLKGVDSTLKIQPAKLEDSAVYLCASSLEVQGGQGYTFGSGTRLTVV.

This clone came up once. The chain employs TRBV10-3 and TRBJ2-5, with no clear D. This CDR3 has 12 residues. The V and J ends lost 5 bases and 5 bases respectively, with 9 bases between them. CDR1 and CDR2 (germline): ENHRY, SYGVKD. The CDR3 DNA reads TGTGCCATCAGTTCGCCTGGGGAGACCCAGTACTTC. The encoded protein is CAISSPGETQYF.

The rearrangement links TRBV27 to TRBJ1-1; possible D gene TRBD1, 6 bases. The germline gives CDR1 MNHEY, CDR2 SMNVEV (reference sequence). The V and J ends lost 3 bases and 3 bases respectively, with 11 bases between them. CDR3 size: 14 residues. CDR3 sequence: CASSFLQGHTEAFF. The DNA of the CDR3 is TGTGCCAGCAGTTTCCTACAGGGTCACACTGAAGCTTTCTTT.